This T cell receptor beta chain was sequenced for a study of T cells after yellow fever vaccination. As to this clonotype: Its antigen remains unidentified.

Study observations and caveats: In post-booster samples, most primary-vaccination clones reappeared (about 95% CD4, 75% to 90% CD8). The presence of abundant clonotypes contaminating from the bulk population was possible in FACS-sorted repertoires. Clonotype sharing between CD4 and CD8 compartments was small.

Generation of TCR cDNA used 5'RACE template switching (which added a universal primer site and UMIs). TCRdb fed the 5' RACE reads into MiXCR, producing one record per CDR3 protein. The repertoire has under 600,000 distinct CDR3 sequences, 21% of them found once; the top ten carry around 16%. Sequenced here: PBMCs, sampled 21 days after the first yellow fever vaccination. The receptor was derived from a young man who received the YFV17D yellow fever vaccine.

The DNA for the CDR3 is TGCAGTGCGACCAGGGACCTCGCCAGCTATGGCTACACCTTC. Its protein product is CSATRDLASYGYTF. The chain uses TRBV20-1 and TRBJ1-2, with a possible D match to TRBD1 (5 bases). V was shortened by 6 bases and J by 4 bases, with 18 bases between the two germline ends. The germline CDR1 and CDR2 sequences are DFQATT and SNEGSKA (reference sequence). This CDR3 spans 14 amino acids.